This paragraph covers one TCR beta chain sequence. What it recognizes is unknown. Clones were sequenced by immunoSEQ multiplex PCR, and TCRdb holds only the in-frame ones, with some missing. Among 14,000 or so clones, around 79% were seen once, and the ten largest hold around 26%. This entry is derived from a study of vaccination effects on CD4 cells after COVID-19. Study summary: Early and late post-vaccination samples came from three convalescent patients. Study-wide results and caveats: Most post-vaccine spike-reactive clones in convalescents were new, not infection-derived.

ViraFEST used viral peptide pools to expand antigen-specific CD4+ T cells before sequencing. Following a 10-day culture, CD4+ T cells were purified. The person acquired a PCR-confirmed SARS-CoV-2 infection between March and December 2020. Each participant was given two doses of one vaccine (BNT162b2 or mRNA-1273). Every well housed some 2 million PBMC, which grew in culture alongside 10 IU/ml IL-2 and roughly 9.8 ug/ml peptides. Cultures got half-medium changes with IL-2 on days 3 and 7. The specimen comprised CD4+ T cells from PBMCs cultured with HCoV-NL63 spike peptides, sampled after COVID-19 vaccination. The receptor was isolated from a human donor who had a prior SARS-CoV-2 infection.

CDR3 in DNA: TGTGCCAGCTCACCACCGGGACGCCTAAATGAAAAACTGTTTTTT. Translating gives CASSPPGRLNEKLFF. V gene TRBV18 combines with J gene TRBJ1-4, with D perhaps TRBD1 (5 bases). The CDR3 contains 15 residues. The V end was cut by 0 bases, the J end by 5 bases, with 10 bases between. CDR1 and CDR2 (germline): KGHSH, LQKENI.